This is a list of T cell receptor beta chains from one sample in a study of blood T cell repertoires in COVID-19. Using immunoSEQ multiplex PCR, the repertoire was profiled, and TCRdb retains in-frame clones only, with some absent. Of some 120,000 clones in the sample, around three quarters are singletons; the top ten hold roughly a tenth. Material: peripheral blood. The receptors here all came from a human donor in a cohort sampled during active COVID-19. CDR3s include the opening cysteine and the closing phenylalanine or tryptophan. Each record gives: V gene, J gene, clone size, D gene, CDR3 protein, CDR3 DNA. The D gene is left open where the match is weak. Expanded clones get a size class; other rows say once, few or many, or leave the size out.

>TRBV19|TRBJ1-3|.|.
CASSIGAGPGNTIYF
TGTGCCAGTAGTATTGGGGCAGGCCCTGGAAACACCATATATTTT
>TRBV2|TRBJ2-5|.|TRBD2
CASEGALAGGSQYF
TGTGCCAGCGAAGGGGCACTAGCGGGGGGATCACAGTACTTC
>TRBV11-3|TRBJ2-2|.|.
CASSLVPGELFF
TGTGCCAGCAGCTTAGTCCCGGGGGAGCTGTTTTTT
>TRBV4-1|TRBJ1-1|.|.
CASSQLADSFNTEAFF
TGCGCCAGCAGCCAACTAGCGGACAGCTTCAACACTGAAGCTTTCTTT
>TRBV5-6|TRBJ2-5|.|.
CASSLASGVLQETQYF
TGTGCCAGCAGCTTGGCCAGCGGCGTCCTCCAAGAGACCCAGTACTTC
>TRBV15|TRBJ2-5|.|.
CATSRGKGVQETQYF
TGTGCCACCAGCAGAGGAAAAGGAGTCCAAGAGACCCAGTACTTC
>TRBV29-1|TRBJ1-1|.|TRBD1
CSANDRGETEAFF
TGCAGCGCCAATGACAGGGGCGAAACTGAAGCTTTCTTT
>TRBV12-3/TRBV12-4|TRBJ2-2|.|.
CASMRANTGELFF
TGTGCCAGCATGCGGGCGAACACCGGGGAGCTGTTTTTT
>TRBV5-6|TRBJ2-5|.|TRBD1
CASSFQHGQGETQYF
TGTGCCAGCAGCTTTCAACACGGACAGGGCGAGACCCAGTACTTC
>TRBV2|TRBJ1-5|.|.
CASSALGGGNQPQHF
TGTGCCAGCAGTGCTTTAGGGGGTGGCAATCAGCCCCAGCATTTT
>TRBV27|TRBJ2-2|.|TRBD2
CASSPPGLAGGTGELFF
TGTGCCAGCAGTCCGCCCGGACTAGCGGGGGGCACCGGGGAGCTGTTTTTT
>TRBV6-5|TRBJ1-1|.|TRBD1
CASRDRGDTEAFF
TGTGCCAGCAGGGACAGGGGAGACACTGAAGCTTTCTTT
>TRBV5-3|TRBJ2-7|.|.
CARSYPTGTSYEQYF
TGTGCCAGAAGCTACCCGACAGGTACTTCCTACGAGCAGTACTTC
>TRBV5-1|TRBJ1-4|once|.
CASSFTGPGTNEKLFF
TGCGCCAGCAGCTTCACAGGGCCGGGTACTAATGAAAAACTGTTTTTT
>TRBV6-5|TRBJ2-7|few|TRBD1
CASSYSRGPGYEQYF
TGTGCCAGCAGTTACTCGAGGGGGCCTGGGTACGAGCAGTACTTC
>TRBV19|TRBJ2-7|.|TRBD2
CASNPSSSGSYEQYF
TGTGCCAGTAACCCTTCATCTAGCGGTTCCTACGAGCAGTACTTC
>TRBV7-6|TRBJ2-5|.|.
CASSLKGFGQETQYF
TGTGCCAGCAGTCTTAAGGGGTTTGGACAAGAGACCCAGTACTTC
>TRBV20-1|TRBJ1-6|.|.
CSATDRLSSYNSPLHF
TGCAGTGCTACTGACAGGCTAAGCTCCTATAATTCACCCCTCCACTTT
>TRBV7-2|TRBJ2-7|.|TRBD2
CASSRGRSYEQYF
TGTGCCAGCAGCCGCGGGAGATCCTACGAGCAGTACTTC
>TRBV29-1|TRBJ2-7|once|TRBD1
CSVEDWQGANEQYF
TGCAGCGTTGAAGATTGGCAGGGGGCCAACGAGCAGTACTTC
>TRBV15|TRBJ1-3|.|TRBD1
CATSPRKGGRGGNTIYF
TGTGCCACCAGCCCCCGAAAAGGGGGCAGGGGCGGAAACACCATATATTTT
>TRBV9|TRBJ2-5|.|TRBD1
CASSQQGAVGETQYF
TGTGCCAGCAGCCAACAGGGGGCAGTGGGGGAGACCCAGTACTTC